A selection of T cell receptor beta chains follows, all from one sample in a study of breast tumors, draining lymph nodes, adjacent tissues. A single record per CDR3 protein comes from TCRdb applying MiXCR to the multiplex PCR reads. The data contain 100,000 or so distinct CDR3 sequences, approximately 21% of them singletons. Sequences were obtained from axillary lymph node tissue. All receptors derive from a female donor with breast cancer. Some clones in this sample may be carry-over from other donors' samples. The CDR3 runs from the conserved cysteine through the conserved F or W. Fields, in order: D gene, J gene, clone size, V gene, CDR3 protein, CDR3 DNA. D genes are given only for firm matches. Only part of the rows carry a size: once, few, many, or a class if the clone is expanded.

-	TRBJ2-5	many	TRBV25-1	CASSDSGNQETQYF	TGTGCCAGCAGTGATTCGGGGAACCAAGAGACCCAGTACTTC
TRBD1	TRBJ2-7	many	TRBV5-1	CASSLTGVYEQYF	TGCGCCAGCAGCTTGACAGGGGTCTACGAGCAGTACTTC
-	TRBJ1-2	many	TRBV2	CASQTGGGLLGLGYTF	TGTGCCAGCCAAACCGGCGGAGGCTTACTGGGGCTTGGCTACACCTTC
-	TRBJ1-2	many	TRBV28	CASNRWPEGYTF	TGTGCCAGCAATAGATGGCCCGAGGGCTACACCTTC
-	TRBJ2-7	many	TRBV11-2	CASSPGLTRDEQYF	TGTGCCAGCAGCCCGGGCCTTACGCGGGACGAGCAGTACTTC
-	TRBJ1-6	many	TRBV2	CASIWGLGNNSPLHF	TGTGCCAGCATTTGGGGTCTCGGGAATAATTCACCCCTCCACTTT
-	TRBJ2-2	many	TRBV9	CASSVSQGNTGELFF	TGTGCCAGCAGCGTATCCCAGGGAAACACCGGGGAGCTGTTTTTT
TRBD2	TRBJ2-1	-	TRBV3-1	CASRESGGAYNEQFF	TGTGCCAGCAGGGAAAGCGGGGGGGCCTACAATGAGCAGTTCTTC
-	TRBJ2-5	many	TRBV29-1	CSVDLGKGIETQYF	TGCAGCGTTGATTTGGGAAAGGGGATTGAGACCCAGTACTTC
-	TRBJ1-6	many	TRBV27	CASSFYGGSAFSPLHF	TGTGCCAGCAGTTTCTATGGTGGCAGCGCTTTTTCACCCCTCCACTTT
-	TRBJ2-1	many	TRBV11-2	CASSLARSSYNEQFF	TGTGCCAGCAGCTTAGCCAGGAGCTCCTACAATGAGCAGTTCTTC
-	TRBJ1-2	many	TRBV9	CASSVGGDYGYTF	TGTGCCAGCAGCGTAGGGGGAGACTATGGCTACACCTTC
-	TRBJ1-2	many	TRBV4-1	CASSPGRYGYTF	TGCGCCAGCAGCCCCGGCCGCTATGGCTACACCTTC
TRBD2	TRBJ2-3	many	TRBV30	CAWTRRGGTQYF	TGTGCCTGGACCCGACGGGGGGGTACGCAGTATTTT
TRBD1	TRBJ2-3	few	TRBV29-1	CSVDRGRSTDRQYF	TGCAGCGTTGACAGGGGGCGAAGCACAGATAGGCAGTATTTT